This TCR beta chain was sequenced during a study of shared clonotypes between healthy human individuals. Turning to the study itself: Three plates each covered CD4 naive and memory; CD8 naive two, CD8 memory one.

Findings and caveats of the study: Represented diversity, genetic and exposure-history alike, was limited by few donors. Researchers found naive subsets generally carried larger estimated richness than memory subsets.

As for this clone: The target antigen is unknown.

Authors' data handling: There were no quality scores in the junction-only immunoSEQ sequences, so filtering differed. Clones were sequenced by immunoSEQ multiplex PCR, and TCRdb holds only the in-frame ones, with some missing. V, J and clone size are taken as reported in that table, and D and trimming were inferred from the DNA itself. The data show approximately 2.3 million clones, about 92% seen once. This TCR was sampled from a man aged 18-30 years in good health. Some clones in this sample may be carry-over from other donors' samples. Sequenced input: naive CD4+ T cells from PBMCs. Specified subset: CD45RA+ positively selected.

The CDR3 loop is CAISESWRIYNEQFF. DNA for the CDR3: TGTGCCATCAGTGAGTCATGGCGGATCTACAATGAGCAGTTCTTC. The chain is built from TRBV10-3 and TRBJ2-1; D unresolved. The CDR3 consists of 15 residues. Germline lookup yields CDR1 ENHRY and CDR2 SYGVKD. The V end lost 0 bases, the J end lost 3 bases, and 9 bases lay between the germline ends.